Given below is one TCR beta chain in context. Its antigen is unknown. The assay was immunoSEQ multiplex PCR, and TCRdb's table has in-frame clones only and misses some. The profile shows around 120,000 clones, approximately 94% of them singletons. This specimen comes from a study of T cell responses to AZD1222 COVID-19 vaccine. General study findings and limits: Clonal diversity was possibly underestimated, and white British individuals and females predominated among donors. Breadth and depth of Spike-specific TCRs rose after two AZD1222 doses.

With 7 bases removed from V and 5 bases from J, the gap between germline ends came to 5 bases. CDR1 is SEHNR, CDR2 FQNEAQ, per germline (reference sequence). The CDR3 totals 11 residues. The sequenced sample was peripheral blood, obtained 28 days after the second AZD1222 dose. The origin of this receptor is an adult who received the AZD1222 COVID-19 vaccine. The chain joins TRBV7-9 to TRBJ2-2; D not resolved. CDR3 amino acids: CASTRTGELFF. In DNA form, the CDR3 reads TGTGCCAGCACGAGGACCGGGGAGCTGTTTTTT.